This entry lists 32 T cell receptor beta chains sequenced from one sample in a study of human T cells and chemical hapten exposure. TCRdb reprocessed the RACE reads with MiXCR, giving one entry per CDR3 protein. The sample contains tens of thousands of distinct CDR3 sequences, roughly 5.4% of which appear only once. Time point given: healthy volunteer bleed at 6 weeks. Someone pulled total RNA out of unfractionated whole blood. Material for sequencing was whole blood. These receptors all come from a human donor in good health. Some clones in this sample may be carry-over from other donors' samples.

This clonotype was counted many times. The chain couples TRBV27 to TRBJ1-2; 8 positions match TRBD1. J was trimmed by 5 bases and V by 8 bases; bases with no gene match: 7. Germline lookup yields CDR1 MNHEY and CDR2 SMNVEV (reference sequence). The CDR3 is 13 amino acids. The CDR3 loop reads CASSLDRGYGYTF. The CDR3, as DNA: TGTGCCAGCTCCCTCGACAGGGGATATGGCTACACCTTC.

Points on this clonotype: The CDR3 end shows no conserved phenylalanine or tryptophan, and so a read error is likely. This sequence joins TRBV30 and TRBJ1-1, with D tentatively TRBD1 (5 bases). Germline CDR1 GTSNPN, CDR2 SVGIG (reference sequence). The V gene lost 3 bases and the J gene lost 11 bases, with 16 bases spanning the gap. The CDR3 has 12 amino acids. CDR3 in amino acids: CAWSRDALSAFL. For the CDR3, the DNA is TGTGCCTGGAGCAGGGACGCTCTGAGTGCTTTCCTT.

This clonotype came up many times. This chain joins TRBV12-3 or TRBV12-4 and TRBJ2-1; D is unclear. The length of the CDR3 is 15 residues. Trimming left V 3 bases short and J 6 bases short, with 15 bases between. CDR3: CASSFEMRLTNEQFF. In nucleotides, the CDR3 is TGTGCCAGCAGTTTTGAAATGAGACTGACCAATGAGCAGTTCTTC.

This clonotype was seen at least ten times. CDR3 residues: CASSQPTGEQYF. The CDR3 region has the DNA TGCGCCAGCAGCCAGCCCACAGGGGAGCAGTACTTC. The chain couples TRBV4-1 to TRBJ2-7; D might be TRBD1 (6 bases). The V end was cut by 3 bases, the J end by 7 bases, with 10 bases between. CDR3 length: 12 amino acids. Germline V gene sequence: CDR1 MGHRA, CDR2 YSYEKL.

The chain employs TRBV5-4 and TRBJ2-5; D not resolved. The V and J ends lost 5 bases and 0 bases respectively, with 11 bases between them. Germline V lookup: CDR1 SGHNT, CDR2 YYREEE (reference sequence). CDR3 length equals 14 residues. DNA for the CDR3: TGTGCCAGCAGTCCCAGTAGTTACCAAGAGACCCAGTACTTC. It encodes CASSPSSYQETQYF.

This clonotype was observed a handful of times. The rearrangement joins TRBV7-9 to TRBJ1-2, with D maybe TRBD1 (6 bases). Per the germline V gene, CDR1 is SEHNR and CDR2 is FQNEAQ (reference sequence). Trimming left V 3 bases short and J 7 bases short, with 24 bases between. The length of the CDR3 is 17 residues. CDR3: CASSLGEQGPLFTGYTF. For the CDR3, the DNA is TGTGCCAGCAGCTTGGGGGAACAGGGACCTTTGTTTACTGGCTACACCTTC.

The chain uses TRBV7-2 and TRBJ1-6; TRBD1 is a possible D gene (5 bases). The CDR3 has 15 amino acids. Looked up from germline, CDR1 is SGHTA and CDR2 is FQGNSA. V gave up 4 bases and J gave up 6 bases, with 13 bases separating them. The CDR3 nucleotides are TGTGCCAGCAGCTGGACGGGGGGTATTAATTCACCCCTCCACTTT. It is translated as CASSWTGGINSPLHF.

This clonotype was observed a few times. The chain is built from TRBV4-2 and TRBJ2-3, with D unresolved. Trimming pared 2 bases from V and 1 base from J, leaving 4 bases between. The CDR3 loop spans 13 amino acids. The V gene's germline CDR1 is LGHNA and CDR2 YNFKEQ. CDR3 coding DNA: TGTGCCAGCAGCCAACAGGGCACAGATACGCAGTATTTT. Protein sequence: CASSQQGTDTQYF.

At least ten counts were recorded for this clonotype. The J gene is TRBJ2-1, the V gene TRBV28; TRBD2 agrees at 15 bases. V dropped 10 bases and J dropped 2; count of bases not matched to a gene: 6. The CDR3 covers 16 residues. Germline loops: CDR1 MDHEN, CDR2 SYDVKM. The CDR3 DNA follows: TGTGCCACCGGACTAGCGGGAGGGATAACCTACAATGAGCAGTTCTTC. Its protein product is CATGLAGGITYNEQFF. The full variable domain, completed using reference TRBV28 and TRBJ2-1, is DVKVTQSSRYLVKRTGEKVFLECVQDMDHENMFWYRQDPGLGLRLIYFSYDVKMKEKGDIPEGYSVSREKKERFSLILESASTNQTSMYLCATGLAGGITYNEQFFGPGTRLTVL.

This clonotype occurred a few times. The rearrangement links TRBV5-1 to TRBJ1-4; the D is unclear. CDR1 SGHRS and CDR2 YFSETQ come from the germline V gene. The V gene lost 1 base and the J gene lost 4 bases, with 11 bases spanning the gap. The CDR3 has 15 amino acids. The CDR3 spells CASSLTGPRNEKLFF. CDR3 in DNA: TGCGCCAGCAGCTTGACGGGTCCCCGTAATGAAAAACTGTTTTTT.

This clonotype was picked up many times. Mismatch with germline at one junction end may stem from a read error. V gene TRBV6-1 combines with J gene TRBJ1-6; D gene unclear. The CDR3 is made up of 13 amino acids. Germline-derived CDR1 and CDR2 are MNHNS and SASEGT. The CDR3 is CASGDLINSPLHF. The CDR3 bases are TGTGCCAGCGGTGACTTAATTAATTCACCCCTCCACTTT.

Points on this clonotype: A much larger clonotype is one base distant, so this may be a read error. The chain has TRBV12-5 and TRBJ2-3; no clear D. Trimming removed 6 bases from V and 0 bases from J, with 10 bases in between. The CDR3 spans 14 residues. Germline CDR1 is LGHNT and CDR2 is FRNRAP. For the CDR3, the DNA is TGTGCTAGTGGGTACGGAAAGAGCACAGATACGCAGTATTTT. Translating gives CASGYGKSTDTQYF.

This clonotype has a count of ten or more. CDR3 region: CASSQDDGLGKLFF. CDR3 nucleotide sequence: TGCGCCAGCAGCCAAGATGACGGCCTAGGAAAACTGTTTTTT. The chain uses TRBV4-3 and TRBJ1-4, with unresolved D. Trimming removed 0 bases at V and 10 bases at J, with 12 bases between. The V gene's germline CDR1 is LGHNA and CDR2 YSLEER. This CDR3 comprises 14 residues.

This clonotype has at least ten counts. This rearrangement joins TRBV7-9 to TRBJ2-5, with no clear D. The CDR3 covers 13 residues. From germline, CDR1 is SEHNR and CDR2 FQNEAQ (reference sequence). V dropped 6 bases and J dropped 1 base, with 9 bases sitting between them. This CDR3 reads CASSSGSQETQYF. The CDR3 nucleotides read TGTGCCAGCAGTTCCGGGTCCCAAGAGACCCAGTACTTC. Full variable domain (rest looked up from reference TRBV7-9 and TRBJ2-5): DTGVSQNPRHKITKRGQNVTFRCDPISEHNRLYWYRQTLGQGPEFLTYFQNEAQLEKSRLLSDRFSAERPKGSFSTLEIQRTEQGDSAMYLCASSSGSQETQYFGPGTRLLVL.

The sample holds many counts of this clonotype. This sequence joins TRBV12-3 or TRBV12-4 and TRBJ2-7; TRBD1 matches 9 bases. V trimming: 5 bases; J trimming: 5 bases; junction bases outside the gene matches: 13. The CDR3 extends over 16 amino acids. CDR3 loop: CASSQIPGTGRHEQYF. Written as DNA, the CDR3 is TGTGCCAGCAGTCAAATCCCAGGGACAGGGCGCCACGAGCAGTACTTC.

The sample holds a few counts of this clonotype. The chain has TRBV28 and TRBJ1-2; maybe TRBD1 (5 bases). The germline V gene has CDR1 MDHEN and CDR2 SYDVKM. Deletions cut 5 bases from V and 8 bases from J, with 15 bases between. This CDR3 is 13 amino acids long. CDR3: CASSVRDPRGYTF. CDR3 coding DNA: TGTGCCAGCAGTGTCCGGGACCCCCGGGGCTACACCTTC.

This clonotype has ten or more counts. J is TRBJ1-5 and V is TRBV6-1; the match to TRBD1 covers 10 bases. This CDR3 contains 17 residues. CDR1 is MNHNS, CDR2 SASEGT, per germline. J gave up 1 base and V 1 base, and 4 bases lay outside the gene matches. The CDR3 bases are TGTGCCAGCAGTGAAGAGACAGGGGGCGGGAGCAATCAGCCCCAGCATTTT. Translated, it gives CASSEETGGGSNQPQHF.

Only a few counts were recorded for this clonotype. The chain joins TRBV29-1 to TRBJ2-5, with D perhaps TRBD1 or TRBD2 (6 bases each). Trimming pared 4 bases from V and 5 bases from J, leaving 17 bases between. Per germline, CDR1 SQVTM and CDR2 ANQGSEA. CDR3 length equals 14 residues. Here the CDR3 DNA reads TGCAGCGTTGCACTTCAGGGGAGGAGGGAGACCCAGTACTTC. Its translation: CSVALQGRRETQYF.

This clonotype has just a few counts. The chain uses TRBV7-2 and TRBJ1-2, with a possible D match to TRBD1 (5 bases). Germline-derived CDR1 and CDR2 are SGHTA and FQGNSA. Trimming cost V 3 bases and J 8 bases, with 10 bases left between them. The CDR3 is 12 amino acids. The CDR3 loop is CASSFGGRGYTF. CDR3 nucleotides: TGTGCCAGCAGCTTTGGGGGGAGAGGCTACACCTTC.

The gene calls are TRBV6-2 or TRBV6-3 and TRBJ1-2; D possibly corresponds to TRBD1 (6 bases). V lost 2 bases and J 2 bases, leaving 6 bases between the germline ends. The germline gives CDR1 MNHEY, CDR2 SVGEGT. This CDR3 has 13 residues. CDR3 coding DNA: TGTGCCAGCAGTTACGACAGGAACTATGGCTACACCTTC. Protein: CASSYDRNYGYTF.

The V and J genes are TRBV4-3 and TRBJ1-1; TRBD1 might be the D (6 bases). Trimming removed 1 base at V and 4 bases at J, with 25 bases between. Germline values: CDR1 LGHNA, CDR2 YSLEER. This CDR3 spans 19 amino acids. The CDR3 reads CASSQGVSSVSGAGTEAFF. In DNA form, the CDR3 reads TGCGCCAGCAGCCAAGGAGTTTCGTCGGTTTCAGGGGCGGGCACTGAAGCTTTCTTT.

This clonotype has only a few counts. The genes are TRBV7-9 and TRBJ1-5; D gene ambiguous. The germline CDR1 and CDR2 sequences are SEHNR and FQNEAQ (reference sequence). Trimming left V 1 base short and J 1 base short, with 8 bases between. The CDR3 sequence is 15 residues long. The CDR3 reads CASSLDLFSNQPQHF. CDR3 DNA sequence: TGTGCCAGCAGCTTAGACCTCTTCAGCAATCAGCCCCAGCATTTT.

The rearrangement uses TRBV30 and TRBJ2-6, with 8 nucleotides matching TRBD2. Germline CDR1 is GTSNPN and CDR2 is SVGIG (reference sequence). CDR3 size: 16 residues. The V gene end was trimmed by 7 bases and the J gene end by 0 bases; junction bases not matched to a gene: 8. CDR3 residues: CASPAGASSGANVLTF. The CDR3 DNA follows: TGTGCCTCCCCAGCGGGGGCCAGCTCTGGGGCCAACGTCCTGACTTTC.

The genes are TRBV11-3 and TRBJ2-5; TRBD2 matches at 9 bases. The trim removed 4 bases at V and 1 base at J, leaving 7 bases unmatched. The CDR3 covers 16 residues. Germline V lookup: CDR1 SGHNT, CDR2 YENEEA. In DNA form, the CDR3 reads TGTGCCAGCAGCTATGGAGGCGGGAGGGCCCAAGAGACCCAGTACTTC. It specifies CASSYGGGRAQETQYF.

The chain carries TRBV15 and TRBJ1-4, with D tentatively TRBD1 (5 bases). The CDR3 spans 14 residues. Between the trimmed V and J ends, which lost 5 bases and 4 bases, there was a span of 11 bases. Germline V gene data show CDR1 as LNHNV and CDR2 as YYDKDF (reference sequence). CDR3 loop: CATSGGGDNEKLFF. The DNA of the CDR3 is TGTGCCACCAGCGGTGGGGGTGATAATGAAAAACTGTTTTTT.

Notes on this clonotype: It may be a read error: a sequence one base away is much more abundant. V gene TRBV20-1 combines with J gene TRBJ1-1, with TRBD1 matching 7 bases. There are 16 residues in the CDR3. V trimming: 0 bases; J trimming: 3 bases; junction bases outside the gene matches: 10. Germline lookup yields CDR1 DFQATT and CDR2 SNEGSKA (reference sequence). The CDR3 sequence: CSARDPAGGKDTEAFF. In DNA form, the CDR3 reads TGCAGTGCTAGAGATCCGGCAGGGGGTAAGGACACTGAAGCTTTCTTT.

The sample holds many counts of this clonotype. V usage is TRBV2 and J usage is TRBJ1-5; D is unclear. This CDR3 is built from 13 residues. Germline CDR1 reads SNHLY; CDR2 reads FYNNEI. V gave up 6 bases and J gave up 0 bases, with 6 bases separating them. CDR3 residues: CASSPDSNQPQHF. DNA for the CDR3: TGTGCCAGCAGCCCTGATAGCAATCAGCCCCAGCATTTT.

This clonotype is termed medium-sized. This chain links TRBV7-9 with TRBJ2-7, with 8 bases identical to TRBD1. V trimming: 6 bases; J trimming: 5 bases; junction bases outside the gene matches: 9. CDR1 is SEHNR, CDR2 FQNEAQ, per germline (reference sequence). The CDR3 is 14 residues long. The CDR3 sequence: CASSPDRGRDEQYF. In DNA form, the CDR3 reads TGTGCCAGCAGTCCCGACAGGGGTCGGGACGAGCAGTACTTC.

In its sample, this clonotype was seen many times. This rearrangement joins TRBV7-2 to TRBJ2-7, with a weak D call TRBD2 (5 bases). The CDR3 loop spans 16 amino acids. V was shortened by 1 base and J by 0 bases, with 13 bases between the two germline ends. The germline V gene encodes CDR1 SGHTA and CDR2 FQGNSA. In DNA form, the CDR3 reads TGTGCCAGCAGCTTAGACGGAGTGGACTTCTCCTACGAGCAGTACTTC. Residues: CASSLDGVDFSYEQYF. Together with reference TRBV7-2 and TRBJ2-7, the CDR3 gives the full variable domain: GAGVSQSPSNKVTEKGKDVELRCDPISGHTALYWYRQSLGQGLEFLIYFQGNSAPDKSGLPSDRFSAERTGGSVSTLTIQRTQQEDSAVYLCASSLDGVDFSYEQYFGPGTRLTVT.

The rearrangement joins TRBV3-1 to TRBJ1-4; 10 bases fit TRBD1. The CDR3 length is 14 residues. V gave up 4 bases and J gave up 6 bases; unmatched junction bases: 2. The germline CDR1 and CDR2 sequences are LGHDT and YNNKEL (reference sequence). The CDR3 sequence is CASSRGQGHEKLFF. The DNA for the CDR3 is TGTGCCAGCAGCCGGGGACAGGGGCATGAAAAACTGTTTTTT.

This clonotype was seen many times. The chain employs TRBV5-1 and TRBJ2-3; D is unclear. The V gene's germline CDR1 is SGHRS and CDR2 YFSETQ. V was trimmed by 0 bases and J by 5 bases, leaving 1 base between them. The CDR3 runs to 11 residues. The CDR3 DNA reads as TGCGCCAGCAGCTTGGAAGATACGCAGTATTTT. Its translation is CASSLEDTQYF.

The V gene is TRBV5-1, the J gene TRBJ2-3; D gene unclear. CDR1 is SGHRS and CDR2 is YFSETQ in the germline V gene. This CDR3 region has 15 residues. Trimming took 0 bases from V and 2 from J, leaving 10 bases between them. This CDR3 reads CASSLGRGYTDTQYF. The CDR3 DNA is TGCGCCAGCAGCTTGGGAAGAGGCTACACAGATACGCAGTATTTT.